The sequence of this T cell receptor beta chain was determined in a study of shared clonotypes between healthy human individuals. Whole-study results and caveats: Estimated clonotype richness was generally higher in naive than memory subsets. How much donors shared clonotypes was expected to be affected by sequencing depth. Tissues were not sampled, only blood, and their repertoires likely differ.

Once extracted for a subset, genomic DNA was divided evenly among several immunoSEQ plates. The repertoire was sequenced with immunoSEQ multiplex PCR; TCRdb's copy has only in-frame clones and lacks some. Of a few million clones in the sample, 85% to 95% were seen once. As regards this clone: The antigen is undetermined.

What was sequenced was naive CD4+ T cells from PBMCs. Subset denoted: CD45RA+ positively selected. The sequence came from a man in his late teens or twenties in good health. Some clones in this sample may be carry-over from other donors' samples.

In DNA, the CDR3 is TGTGCCAGCAGTCCTCGGACTAGCGGCTACAATGAGCAGTTCTTC. The encoded protein is CASSPRTSGYNEQFF. The chain recombines TRBV14 with TRBJ2-1; 10 nucleotides line up with TRBD2. This CDR3 is 15 amino acids long. CDR1 is SGHDN, CDR2 FVKESK, per germline. Unmatched junction bases numbered 5, after V lost 6 bases and J lost 3 bases.